The 8 T cell receptor beta chains below come from one sample, sequenced in a study of blood T cell repertoires in COVID-19. Clones were sequenced by immunoSEQ multiplex PCR, and TCRdb holds only the in-frame ones, with some missing. The table lists a few hundred thousand clones, over 75% of them singletons, with 6.5% to 8.5% in the top ten. Material for sequencing was PBMCs or T cells enriched from blood (not recorded which). The receptors shown here come from a woman aged 40 to 50 with acute COVID-19.

This chain links TRBV3-1 (or the pseudogene TRBV3-2) with TRBJ2-1; 8 nucleotides line up with TRBD2. The V gene end was trimmed by 3 bases and the J gene end by 6 bases; junction bases not matched to a gene: 13. This CDR3 comprises 17 residues. Per germline, CDR1 LGHDT and CDR2 YNNKEL (reference sequence). CDR3 protein: CASSQAFSGTPGNEQFF. The CDR3 nucleotides are TGTGCCAGCAGCCAGGCCTTTAGCGGGACCCCCGGCAATGAGCAGTTCTTC.

The genes are TRBV28 and TRBJ2-1; D perhaps matches TRBD2 (5 bases). Between the trimmed V and J ends, which lost 2 bases and 0 bases, there was a span of 8 bases. The CDR3 runs to 15 residues. Germline CDR1 and CDR2: MDHEN and SYDVKM. The CDR3 nucleotides read TGTGCCAGCAGTTTACAGCGGAGCTCCTACAATGAGCAGTTCTTC. Protein product: CASSLQRSSYNEQFF.

This clone was seen only once. J is TRBJ1-1 and V is TRBV7-6; possible D gene TRBD1, 5 bases. In germline, CDR1 is SGHVS, CDR2 FNYEAQ. The CDR3 is 14 residues long. Trimming removed 4 bases at V and 0 bases at J, with 9 bases between. CDR3 loop: CASSSQALNTEAFF. In DNA, the CDR3 is TGTGCCAGCAGCTCACAGGCGCTGAACACTGAAGCTTTCTTT.

The chain couples TRBV28 to TRBJ1-1; D call uncertain. V lost 3 bases and J 5 bases, leaving 19 bases between the germline ends. This CDR3 region has 16 residues. Germline values: CDR1 MDHEN, CDR2 SYDVKM. The CDR3 coding sequence is TGTGCCAGCAGTTTTGTCCCCTTTAGGAGGTGGACTGAAGCTTTCTTT. Amino acids: CASSFVPFRRWTEAFF.

The genes are TRBV3-1 (or the pseudogene TRBV3-2) and TRBJ2-2, with 14 bases lining up with TRBD2. Germline V lookup: CDR1 LGHDT, CDR2 YNNKEL (reference sequence). The CDR3 length is 18 residues. V dropped 4 bases and J dropped 3; count of bases not matched to a gene: 7. CDR3 loop: CASSPGTSGRGYTGELFF. In DNA, the CDR3 is TGTGCCAGCAGCCCCGGGACTAGCGGGAGAGGCTACACCGGGGAGCTGTTTTTT.

This sequence joins TRBV6-5 and TRBJ1-5; D gene uncertain. V was pared by 7 bases and J by 4 bases, with 14 bases between. The length of the CDR3 is 14 residues. CDR1 is MNHEY and CDR2 is SVGAGI in the germline V gene. The CDR3 nucleotides read TGTGCCAGCACCCTCCAGAGGGCAAATCAGCCCCAGCATTTT. It translates to CASTLQRANQPQHF.

The V gene is TRBV19, the J gene TRBJ1-4, with 8 nucleotides matching TRBD1. Germline V CDR1 and CDR2: LNHDA, SQIVND (reference sequence). The CDR3 is 16 residues long. The V segment lost 4 bases and the J segment 7 bases; nucleotides outside the gene matches: 11. CDR3 bases: TGTGCCAGTAGTAGAAGTTCCAGGGGGCGAAGTGAAAAACTGTTTTTT. It is translated as CASSRSSRGRSEKLFF.

The V gene is TRBV6-5, the J gene TRBJ2-7, with TRBD1 matching over 7 bases. This CDR3 region has 13 residues. Germline assignment: CDR1 MNHEY and CDR2 SVGAGI. The junction had 3 bases not matched to a gene; V was cut back by 6 bases and J by 1 base. The CDR3 DNA follows: TGTGCCAGCAGGTCAGGGGGATCCTACGAGCAGTACTTC. The encoded protein is CASRSGGSYEQYF.